This T cell receptor beta chain emerged from a study of molecular identifiers for immune sequencing clone quantification. Across the whole study: Replicate RNA from approximately 20,000 or 100,000 naive CD8 T cells formed five aliquots; four were sequenced. The study, taken as a whole, reports: Jurkat TCR RNA from one cell was spiked into approximately 1 million naive cells, and it was reportedly detectable there.

Libraries of bulk TCR were made by previously described methods (with listed TCR primers). Each CDR3 protein is one row after TCRdb ran MiXCR on the PCR reads. The data show roughly 320,000 distinct CDR3 sequences, with about a quarter seen just once and 0.74% held by the top ten. This clonotype turned up a few times. Its antigen remains unknown. Sorted naive CD8 T cells were those defined as CD8+CD4-CCR7+CD45RA+. Input material: naive CD8+ T cells from blood, with Jurkat cell RNA spiked in. Subset described: FACS-sorted CD8+CD4-CCR7+CD45RA+ naive T cells. The sequence was collected from a human donor in good health. Some libraries in this study had Jurkat cell RNA spiked in.

CDR3 sequence (DNA): TGTGCCAGCAGTCCACTAGCGGGGTTAGACACCGGGGAGCTGTTTTTT. Translated, it gives CASSPLAGLDTGELFF. The chain recombines TRBV6-1 with TRBJ2-2, with 10 bases matching TRBD2. Germline CDR1 MNHNS, CDR2 SASEGT. The V gene end was trimmed by 5 bases and the J gene end by 3 bases; junction bases not matched to a gene: 6. The CDR3 is 16 amino acids.